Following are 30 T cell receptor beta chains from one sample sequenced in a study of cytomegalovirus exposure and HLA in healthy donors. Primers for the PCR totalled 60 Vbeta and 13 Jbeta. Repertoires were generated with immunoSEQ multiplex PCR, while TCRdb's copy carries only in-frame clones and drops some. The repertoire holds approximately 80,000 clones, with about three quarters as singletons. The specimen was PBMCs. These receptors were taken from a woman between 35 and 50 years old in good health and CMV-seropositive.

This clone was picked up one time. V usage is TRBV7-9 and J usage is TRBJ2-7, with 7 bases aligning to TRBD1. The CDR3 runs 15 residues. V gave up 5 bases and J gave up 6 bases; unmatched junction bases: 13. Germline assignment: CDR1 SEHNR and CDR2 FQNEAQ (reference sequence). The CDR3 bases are TGTGCCAGCAGCCCGACAATCTCCACAGGGGCCGAGCAGTACTTC. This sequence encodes CASSPTISTGAEQYF. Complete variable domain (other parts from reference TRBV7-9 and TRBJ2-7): DTGVSQNPRHKITKRGQNVTFRCDPISEHNRLYWYRQTLGQGPEFLTYFQNEAQLEKSRLLSDRFSAERPKGSFSTLEIQRTEQGDSAMYLCASSPTISTGAEQYFGPGTRLTVT.

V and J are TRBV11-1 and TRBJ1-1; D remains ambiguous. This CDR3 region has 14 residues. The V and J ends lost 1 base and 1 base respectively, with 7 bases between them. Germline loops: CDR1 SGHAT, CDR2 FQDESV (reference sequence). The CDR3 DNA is TGTGCCAGCAGCTTAGGACTCCAGAACACTGAAGCTTTCTTT. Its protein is CASSLGLQNTEAFF.

CDR3 in amino acids: CASSPGEAAVEAFF. The CDR3 DNA is TGTGCCAGCTCACCAGGGGAAGCGGCAGTTGAAGCTTTCTTT. The rearrangement links TRBV18 to TRBJ1-1, with no clear D. Trimming removed 2 bases from V and 7 bases from J, with 14 bases in between. The CDR3 spans 14 residues. CDR1 and CDR2 (germline): KGHSH, LQKENI.

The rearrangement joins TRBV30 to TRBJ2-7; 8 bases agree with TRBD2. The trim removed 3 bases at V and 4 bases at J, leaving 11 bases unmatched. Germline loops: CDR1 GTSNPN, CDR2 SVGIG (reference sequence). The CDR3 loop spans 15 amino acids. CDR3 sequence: CAWSLTGGVWYEQYF. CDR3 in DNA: TGTGCCTGGAGCCTCACCGGGGGGGTTTGGTACGAGCAGTACTTC.

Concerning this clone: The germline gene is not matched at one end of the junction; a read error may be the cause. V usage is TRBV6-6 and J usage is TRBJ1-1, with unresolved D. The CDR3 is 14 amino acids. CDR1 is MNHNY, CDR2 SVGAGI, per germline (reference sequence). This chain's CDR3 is CASSDSTGNTEAFF. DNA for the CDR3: TGTGCCAGCAGTGACTCCACTGGGAACACTGAAGCTTTCTTT.

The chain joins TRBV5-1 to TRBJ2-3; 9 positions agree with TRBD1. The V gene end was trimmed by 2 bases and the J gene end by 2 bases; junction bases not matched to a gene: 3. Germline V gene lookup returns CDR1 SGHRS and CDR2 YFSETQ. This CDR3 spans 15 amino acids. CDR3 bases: TGCGCCAGCAGCTTACAGGGGGCCCCCACAGATACGCAGTATTTT. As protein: CASSLQGAPTDTQYF. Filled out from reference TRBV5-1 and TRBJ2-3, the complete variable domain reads KAGVTQTPRYLIKTRGQQVTLSCSPISGHRSVSWYQQTPGQGLQFLFEYFSETQRNKGNFPGRFSGRQFSNSRSEMNVSTLELGDSALYLCASSLQGAPTDTQYFGPGTRLTVL.

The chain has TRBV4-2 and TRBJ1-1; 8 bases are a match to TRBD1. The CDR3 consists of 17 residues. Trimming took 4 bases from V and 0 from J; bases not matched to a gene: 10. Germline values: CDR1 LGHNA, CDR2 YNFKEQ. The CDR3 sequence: CASSPRTGSELNTEAFF. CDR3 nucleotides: TGTGCCAGCAGCCCCCGGACAGGGTCAGAGTTGAACACTGAAGCTTTCTTT.

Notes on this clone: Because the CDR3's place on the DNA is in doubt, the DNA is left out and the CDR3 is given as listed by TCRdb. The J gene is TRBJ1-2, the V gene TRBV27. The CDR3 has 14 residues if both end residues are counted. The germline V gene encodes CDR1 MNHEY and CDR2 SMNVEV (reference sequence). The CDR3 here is CASSTSGYRYGYTF.

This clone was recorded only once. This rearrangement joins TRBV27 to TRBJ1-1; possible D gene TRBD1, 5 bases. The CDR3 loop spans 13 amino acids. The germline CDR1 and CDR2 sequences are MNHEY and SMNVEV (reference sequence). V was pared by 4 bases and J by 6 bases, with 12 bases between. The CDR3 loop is CASSSGRGSEAFF. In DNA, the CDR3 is TGTGCCAGCAGTTCTGGGCGGGGCTCTGAAGCTTTCTTT.

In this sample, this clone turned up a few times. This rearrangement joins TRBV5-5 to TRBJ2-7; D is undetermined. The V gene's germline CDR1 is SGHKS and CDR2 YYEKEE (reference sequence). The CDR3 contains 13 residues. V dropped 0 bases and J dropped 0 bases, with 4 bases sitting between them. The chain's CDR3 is CASSLAGSYEQYF. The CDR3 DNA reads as TGTGCCAGCAGCTTGGCCGGCTCCTACGAGCAGTACTTC. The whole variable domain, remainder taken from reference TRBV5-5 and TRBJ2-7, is DAGVTQSPTHLIKTRGQQVTLRCSPISGHKSVSWYQQVLGQGPQFIFQYYEKEERGRGNFPDRFSARQFPNYSSELNVNALLLGDSALYLCASSLAGSYEQYFGPGTRLTVT.

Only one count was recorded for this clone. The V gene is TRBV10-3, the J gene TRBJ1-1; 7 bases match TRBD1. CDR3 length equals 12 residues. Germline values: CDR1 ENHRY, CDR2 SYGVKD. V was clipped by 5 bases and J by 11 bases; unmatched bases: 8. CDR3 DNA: TGTGCCATCAGTAGGGGACAGAGAAGGGCTTTCTTT. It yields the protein CAISRGQRRAFF.

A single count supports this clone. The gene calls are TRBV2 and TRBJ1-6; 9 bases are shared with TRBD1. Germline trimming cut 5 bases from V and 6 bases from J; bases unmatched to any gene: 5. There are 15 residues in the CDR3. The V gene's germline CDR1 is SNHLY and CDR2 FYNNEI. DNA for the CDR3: TGTGCCAGCAGTCAAGACAGGGGGGGTAATTCACCCCTCCACTTT. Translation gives CASSQDRGGNSPLHF.

For the CDR3, the DNA is TGTGCCAGCAGTTATTCCGGCTCCTACGAGCAGTACTTC. Encoded protein: CASSYSGSYEQYF. This chain uses TRBV6-6 with TRBJ2-7; no firm D call. The germline V and J ends were trimmed by 3 bases and 0 bases, with 6 bases remaining between them. CDR1 is MNHNY, CDR2 SVGAGI, per germline (reference sequence). This CDR3 is built from 13 residues.

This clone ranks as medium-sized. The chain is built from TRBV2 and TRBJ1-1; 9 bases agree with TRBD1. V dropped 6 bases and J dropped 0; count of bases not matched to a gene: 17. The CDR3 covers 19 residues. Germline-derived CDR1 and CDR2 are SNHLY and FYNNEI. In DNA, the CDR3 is TGTGCCAGCAGATTCCCGGGACAGGGCGCCCCGGGGGTGAACACTGAAGCTTTCTTT. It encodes CASRFPGQGAPGVNTEAFF.

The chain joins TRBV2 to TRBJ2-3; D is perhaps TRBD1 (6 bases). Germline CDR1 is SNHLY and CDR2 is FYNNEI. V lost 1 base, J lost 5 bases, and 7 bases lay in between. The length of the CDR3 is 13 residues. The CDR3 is CASSEEGVDTQYF. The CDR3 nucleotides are TGTGCCAGCAGTGAAGAGGGGGTAGATACGCAGTATTTT.

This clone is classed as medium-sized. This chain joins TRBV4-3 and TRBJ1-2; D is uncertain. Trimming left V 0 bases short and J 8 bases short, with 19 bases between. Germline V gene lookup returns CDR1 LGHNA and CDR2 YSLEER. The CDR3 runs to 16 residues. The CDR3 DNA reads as TGCGCCAGCAGCCAAGAGGCAGGATCTATTACACAAGGCTACACCTTC. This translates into CASSQEAGSITQGYTF.

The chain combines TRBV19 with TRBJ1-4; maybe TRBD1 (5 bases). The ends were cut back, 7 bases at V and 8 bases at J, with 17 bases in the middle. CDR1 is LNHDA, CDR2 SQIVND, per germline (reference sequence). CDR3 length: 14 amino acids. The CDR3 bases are TGTGCCAGTACCCGGGGAGGGTGGGGCGAAAAACTGTTTTTT. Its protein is CASTRGGWGEKLFF.

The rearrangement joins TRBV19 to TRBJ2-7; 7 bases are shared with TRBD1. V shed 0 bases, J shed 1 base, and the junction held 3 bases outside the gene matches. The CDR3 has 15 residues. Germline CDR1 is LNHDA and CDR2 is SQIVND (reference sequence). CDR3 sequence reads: CASSIEPGQSYEQYF. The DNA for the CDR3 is TGTGCCAGTAGTATAGAACCGGGACAGTCCTACGAGCAGTACTTC.

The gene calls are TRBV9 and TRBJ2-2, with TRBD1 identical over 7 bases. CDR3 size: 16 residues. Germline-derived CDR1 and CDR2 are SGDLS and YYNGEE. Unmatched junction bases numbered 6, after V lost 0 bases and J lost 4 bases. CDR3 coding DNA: TGTGCCAGCAGCGTAGATCCGCCAGGGGGCACCGGGGAGCTGTTTTTT. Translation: CASSVDPPGGTGELFF.

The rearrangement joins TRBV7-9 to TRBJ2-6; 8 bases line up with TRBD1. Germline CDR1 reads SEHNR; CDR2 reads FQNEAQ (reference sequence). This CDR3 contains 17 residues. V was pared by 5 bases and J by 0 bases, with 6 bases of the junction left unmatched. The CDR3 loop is CASSPGQALSGANVLTF. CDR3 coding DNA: TGTGCCAGCAGCCCGGGACAGGCCCTCTCTGGGGCCAACGTCCTGACTTTC.

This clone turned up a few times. The CDR3 loop reads CASSGSGGQKGELFF. CDR3 DNA sequence: TGCGCCAGCAGCGGCAGCGGGGGGCAGAAGGGGGAGCTGTTTTTT. The rearrangement uses TRBV10-2 and TRBJ2-2; 9 bases agree with TRBD2. The germline CDR1 and CDR2 sequences are WSHSY and SAAADI. The CDR3 covers 15 residues. J lost 8 bases, V lost 6 bases, and 10 bases had no gene match.

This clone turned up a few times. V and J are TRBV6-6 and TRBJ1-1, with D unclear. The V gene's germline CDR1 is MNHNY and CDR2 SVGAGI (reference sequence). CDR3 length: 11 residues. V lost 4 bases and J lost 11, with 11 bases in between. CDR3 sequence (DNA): TGTGCCAGCAGTTCGAGGCAAGAGGCTTTCTTT. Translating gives CASSSRQEAFF.

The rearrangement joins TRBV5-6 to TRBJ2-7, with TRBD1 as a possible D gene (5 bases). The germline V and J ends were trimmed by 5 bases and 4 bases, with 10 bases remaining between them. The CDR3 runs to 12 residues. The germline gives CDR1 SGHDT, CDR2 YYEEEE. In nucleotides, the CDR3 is TGTGCCAGCAGAACTCAGGGATACGAGCAGTACTTC. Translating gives CASRTQGYEQYF.

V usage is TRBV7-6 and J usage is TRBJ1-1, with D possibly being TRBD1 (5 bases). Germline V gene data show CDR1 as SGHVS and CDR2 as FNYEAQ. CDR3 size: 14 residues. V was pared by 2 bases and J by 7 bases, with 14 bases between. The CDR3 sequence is CASSLNGGDGEAFF. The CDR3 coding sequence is TGTGCCAGCAGCTTAAACGGGGGGGATGGTGAAGCTTTCTTT.

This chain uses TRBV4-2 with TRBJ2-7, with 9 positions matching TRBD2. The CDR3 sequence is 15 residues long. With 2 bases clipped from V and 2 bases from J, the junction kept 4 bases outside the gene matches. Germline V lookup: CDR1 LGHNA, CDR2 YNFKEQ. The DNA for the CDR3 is TGTGCCAGCAGCCAAAATAGCGGGGGCGCCTACGAGCAGTACTTC. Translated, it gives CASSQNSGGAYEQYF.

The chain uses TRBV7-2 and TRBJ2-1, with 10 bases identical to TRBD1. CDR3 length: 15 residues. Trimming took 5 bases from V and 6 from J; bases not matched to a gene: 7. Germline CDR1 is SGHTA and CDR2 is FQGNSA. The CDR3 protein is CASSPGQGVGNEQFF. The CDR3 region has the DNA TGTGCCAGCAGCCCAGGACAGGGGGTCGGCAATGAGCAGTTCTTC.

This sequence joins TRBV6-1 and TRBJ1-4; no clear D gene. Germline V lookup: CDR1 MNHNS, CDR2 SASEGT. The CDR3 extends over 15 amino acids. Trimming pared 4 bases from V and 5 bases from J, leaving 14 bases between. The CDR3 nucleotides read TGTGCCAGCAGTGTTTCCACAGTCACGAATGAAAAACTGTTTTTT. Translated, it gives CASSVSTVTNEKLFF.

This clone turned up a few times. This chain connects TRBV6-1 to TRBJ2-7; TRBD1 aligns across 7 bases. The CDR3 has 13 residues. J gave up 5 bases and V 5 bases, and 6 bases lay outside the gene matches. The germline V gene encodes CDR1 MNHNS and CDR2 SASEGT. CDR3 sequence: CASSTGEEDEQYF. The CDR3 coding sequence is TGTGCCAGCAGTACAGGGGAAGAGGACGAGCAGTACTTC.

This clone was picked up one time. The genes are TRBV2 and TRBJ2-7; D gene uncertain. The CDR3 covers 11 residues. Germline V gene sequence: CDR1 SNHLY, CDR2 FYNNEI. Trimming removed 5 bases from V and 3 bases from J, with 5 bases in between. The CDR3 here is CASSPLYEQYF. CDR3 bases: TGTGCCAGCAGTCCTCTCTACGAGCAGTACTTC.

The DNA of the CDR3 is TGTGCCAGCAGTCCGACAGGGTTTGGAAACACCATATATTTT. Its protein is CASSPTGFGNTIYF. The chain recombines TRBV28 with TRBJ1-3; 7 nucleotides match TRBD1. Germline lookup yields CDR1 MDHEN and CDR2 SYDVKM. The V segment lost 5 bases and the J segment 3 bases; nucleotides outside the gene matches: 4. This CDR3 has 14 residues.